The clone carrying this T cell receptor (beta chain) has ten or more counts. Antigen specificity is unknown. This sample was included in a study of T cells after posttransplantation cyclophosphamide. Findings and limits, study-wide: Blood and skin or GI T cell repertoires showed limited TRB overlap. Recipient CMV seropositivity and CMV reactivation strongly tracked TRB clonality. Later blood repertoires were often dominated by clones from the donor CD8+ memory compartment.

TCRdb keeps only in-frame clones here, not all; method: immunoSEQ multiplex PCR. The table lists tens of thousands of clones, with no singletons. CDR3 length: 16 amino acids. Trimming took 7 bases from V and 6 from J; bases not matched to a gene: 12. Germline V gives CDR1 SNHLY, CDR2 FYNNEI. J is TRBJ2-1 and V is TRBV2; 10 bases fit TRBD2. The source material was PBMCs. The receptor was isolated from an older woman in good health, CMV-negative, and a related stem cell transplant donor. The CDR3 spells CASTRQSGRVSNEQFF. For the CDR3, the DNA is TGTGCCAGCACCAGACAGAGCGGGAGGGTTAGCAATGAGCAGTTCTTC.